Listed below are T cell receptor beta chains from one sample, sequenced in a study of identical twins. TCRdb redid the calling of the 5' RACE reads with MiXCR, one entry per CDR3 protein. The sample shows approximately 220,000 distinct CDR3 sequences, around 8% of them seen only once. This sample also belongs to another study, concerning yellow fever vaccine responses in identical twins.

Sequenced input: memory (CD45RO+) T cells sorted from blood. These receptors were collected from a woman aged 18 to 35 in good health. Both conserved end residues are part of each CDR3. The D gene is left open where the match is weak. Clone size is shown for a subset of rows, as once, few, many or a class of expanded clone.

>many|TRBD1|TRBJ2-7|TRBV12-3/TRBV12-4
TGTGCCAGCAGTCCCCTGGCGGGACAGGGGACTCTCGAGCAGTACTTC
CASSPLAGQGTLEQYF
>.|TRBD2|TRBJ2-1|TRBV4-2
TGTGCCAGCAGCCAAATGGGACTAGCGGGGGCAGGGGCCTACAATGAGCAGTTCTTC
CASSQMGLAGAGAYNEQFF
>many|TRBD1|TRBJ2-7|TRBV3-1
TGTGCCAGCAGCCAAGAGGACAGGGTCTACGAGCAGTACTTC
CASSQEDRVYEQYF
>many|TRBD2|TRBJ2-3|TRBV4-2
TGTGCCAGCAGCCAAGTCGTAGCGGGGAACACAGATACGCAGTATTTT
CASSQVVAGNTDTQYF
>few|TRBD2|TRBJ2-3|TRBV6-1
TGTGCCAGCAGTGAAGCGGCTAGCGGGAGGGGCGATACGCAGTATTTT
CASSEAASGRGDTQYF
>.|.|TRBJ2-7|TRBV28
TGTGCCAGCAGGTACAGGGCAACCTACGAGCAGTACTTC
CASRYRATYEQYF
>.|.|TRBJ2-1|TRBV2
TGTGCCAGCAGGGAAGATTGGGGGTGGAACAATGAGCAGTTCTTC
CASREDWGWNNEQFF
>many|TRBD2|TRBJ2-7|TRBV20-1
TGCAGTGCTAACCAACTAGCGGGAGGCTCTGGAGAGCAGTACTTC
CSANQLAGGSGEQYF
>many|.|TRBJ2-7|TRBV10-3
TGTGCCATCAGTGATACGACAGGTGGGTCTTACGAGCAGTACTTC
CAISDTTGGSYEQYF
>many|.|TRBJ2-5|TRBV5-1
TGCGCCAGCAGCTCCACCGACAGACAAGAGACCCAGTACTTC
CASSSTDRQETQYF
>many|.|TRBJ1-1|TRBV7-2
TGTGCCAGCAGCCTCTCACCTGCCATGAACACTGAAGCTTTCTTT
CASSLSPAMNTEAFF
>.|TRBD1|TRBJ2-7|TRBV20-1
TGCAGTGCGATGGGACAGGGGGTCTACGAGCAGTACTTC
CSAMGQGVYEQYF
>many|.|TRBJ2-7|TRBV7-2
TGTGCCAGCAGCTTAGGGGGTAAAGAGGGCGAGCAGTACTTC
CASSLGGKEGEQYF
>.|.|TRBJ1-1|TRBV5-6
TGTGCCAGCAGCCGGATTGGGCCTGTGAACACTGAAGCTTTCTTT
CASSRIGPVNTEAFF
>few|.|TRBJ2-7|TRBV29-1
TGCAGCGTTTGTCCGTCTACCTACGAGCAGTACTTC
CSVCPSTYEQYF
>few|.|TRBJ2-3|TRBV20-1
TGCAGTGCGGCGCCAGGGGATACGCAGTATTTT
CSAAPGDTQYF
>.|.|TRBJ2-2|TRBV9
TGTGCCTGCAGCGTAGCTCTCCAGAACACCGGGGAGCTGTTTTTT
CACSVALQNTGELFF
>.|TRBD1|TRBJ1-1|TRBV11-1
TGTGCCAGCAGCCGGACAGGGGTGACCACTGAAGCTTTCTTT
CASSRTGVTTEAFF
>many|.|TRBJ2-2|TRBV25-1
TGTGCCAGCAGTGAATCGGCTAGCGAGAACACCGGGGAGCTGTTTTTT
CASSESASENTGELFF
>few|.|TRBJ2-5|TRBV12-3/TRBV12-4
TGTGCCAGCAGTTTAAGAGAAGAGACCCAGTACTTC
CASSLREETQYF
>many|.|TRBJ2-5|TRBV6-1
TGTGCCAGCAGTGAGCAGGTCCAAGAGACCCAGTACTTC
CASSEQVQETQYF
>few|.|TRBJ1-4|TRBV10-3
TGTGCCATCAGTGAGGGGTTGGTCGGTGAAAAACTGTTTTTT
CAISEGLVGEKLFF
>few|TRBD1|TRBJ1-2|TRBV12-3/TRBV12-4
TGTGCCAGCAGCCCTCGACAGGGCGGAGGCTACACCTTC
CASSPRQGGGYTF
>few|TRBD2|TRBJ2-1|TRBV2
TGTGCCAGCAGACGGGAGGGGGTAGTGAGTGAGCAGTTCTTC
CASRREGVVSEQFF
>many|TRBD1|TRBJ2-5|TRBV4-2
TGTGCCAGCAGCCAAGATTTGGGACAGGGGGCTGTCGAGACCCAGTACTTC
CASSQDLGQGAVETQYF
>.|TRBD2|TRBJ2-2|TRBV11-1
TGTGCCAGCAGCCCCAAGGACGGACTAGGGATTGCCGGGGAGCTGTTTTTT
CASSPKDGLGIAGELFF
>.|TRBD2|TRBJ2-1|TRBV20-1
TGCAGTGCTAGAGCCGGGGGACTAGCGGGGGAAAGCTCCTACAATGAGCAGTTCTTC
CSARAGGLAGESSYNEQFF
>few|.|TRBJ2-3|TRBV29-1
TGCAGCGTTATCGACAGTAAACACACAGATACGCAGTATTTT
CSVIDSKHTDTQYF
>many|TRBD1|TRBJ2-7|TRBV7-6
TGTGCCAGCAGTTCCGGGACAGGGGCCTCCTACGAGCAGTACTTC
CASSSGTGASYEQYF
>many|.|TRBJ1-6|TRBV14
TGTGCCAGCAGCCCCAGACGGAATAATTCACCCCTCCACTTT
CASSPRRNNSPLHF
>.|.|TRBJ2-1|TRBV6-4
TGTGCCAGCAGCGGGGGCGACTCCTACAATGAGCAGTTCTTC
CASSGGDSYNEQFF
>few|.|TRBJ1-2|TRBV30
TGTGCCTACCGAAGGGGCTATGGCTACACCTTC
CAYRRGYGYTF
>few|.|TRBJ1-4|TRBV7-6
TGTGCCAGCAGCTTAGCGGAAGGGAAGAATGAAAAACTGTTTTTT
CASSLAEGKNEKLFF
>.|TRBD1|TRBJ1-2|TRBV10-3
TGTGCCATCAGCAAAACAGGGGATGGCTACACCTTC
CAISKTGDGYTF
>.|TRBD1|TRBJ1-5|TRBV28
TGTGCCAGCACTAAACAGGGGGCTTGGGGTCAGCCCCAGCATTTT
CASTKQGAWGQPQHF
>many|.|TRBJ1-2|TRBV18
TGTGCCAGCTCACCGAATGAGGGACCAGGGGGCTACACCTTC
CASSPNEGPGGYTF
>few|TRBD2|TRBJ2-2|TRBV5-1
TGCGCCAGCAGCTTGGGCAGACTAGCGGCGAACACCGGGGAGCTGTTTTTT
CASSLGRLAANTGELFF
>.|.|TRBJ2-3|TRBV20-1
TGCAGTTCTGGGACCAGCACAGATACGCAGTATTTT
CSSGTSTDTQYF
>many|.|TRBJ2-3|TRBV9
TGTGCCAGCAGTCTAGAAGGGACGGCGGGGCGAGATACGCAGTATTTT
CASSLEGTAGRDTQYF
>few|TRBD1|TRBJ2-5|TRBV5-1
TGCGCCAGCAGCTTAGGGGGCTCCGGAGAGACCCAGTACTTC
CASSLGGSGETQYF
>many|TRBD2|TRBJ2-4|TRBV11-2
TGTGCCAGCAGTGGGACTAGCGGGAGTAACATTCAGTACTTC
CASSGTSGSNIQYF
>.|TRBD1|TRBJ1-6|TRBV29-1
TGCAGCGTGGGGGACAGGGAGAGTTCACCCCTCCACTTT
CSVGDRESSPLHF
>few|TRBD1|TRBJ2-7|TRBV6-5
TGTGCCAGCAGTTACCGAAATGACAGGGCAGGCGAGCAGTACTTC
CASSYRNDRAGEQYF
>.|.|TRBJ2-7|TRBV12-3/TRBV12-4
TGTGCCAGCAGTTTGGGTAGCGAGTACGAGCAGTACTTC
CASSLGSEYEQYF
>many|.|TRBJ2-2|TRBV28
TGTGCCAGCAGTTCCAACACAGGGTTTACCGGGGAGCTGTTTTTT
CASSSNTGFTGELFF
>.|TRBD2|TRBJ2-7|TRBV5-1
TGCGCCAGCAGCTTGTCGCGGGAGGGCCCCTACGAGCAGTACTTC
CASSLSREGPYEQYF
>few|.|TRBJ2-7|TRBV7-9
TGTGCCAGCAGCTATTCAGGGTCTTTCTACGAGCAGTACTTC
CASSYSGSFYEQYF
>.|.|TRBJ2-2|TRBV5-1
TGCGCCAGCAGACCCGGATCGGGGGCGGCGACCGGGGAGCTGTTTTTT
CASRPGSGAATGELFF
>.|TRBD1|TRBJ2-1|TRBV7-9
TGTGCCAGCAGCCAGACAGGGAAGCAGAATGAGCAGTTCTTC
CASSQTGKQNEQFF
>.|.|TRBJ2-2|TRBV6-5
TGTGCCAGCAGTTATACCCGGGCAGATGCGAACACCGGGGAGCTGTTTTTT
CASSYTRADANTGELFF
>.|.|TRBJ1-1|TRBV11-2
TGTGCCAGCAGCACCCAAGCGGGTACTGAAGCTTTCTTT
CASSTQAGTEAFF
>few|.|TRBJ2-4|TRBV5-4
TGTGCCAGCAGCTTGGGGGGGCGGACAATCAAAAACATTCAGTACTTC
CASSLGGRTIKNIQYF
>many|TRBD2|TRBJ2-1|TRBV29-1
TGCAGCGTTGAAAGAATGTTTCGGCTAGCGGATAACAATGAGCAGTTCTTC
CSVERMFRLADNNEQFF
>many|TRBD2|TRBJ2-1|TRBV14
TGTGCCAGCAGCCAAGATCTAAAGCGGGGGCACTCCTACAATGAGCAGTTCTTC
CASSQDLKRGHSYNEQFF
>few|.|TRBJ2-7|TRBV20-1
TGCAGTGCTGACCAAGACGCCTTAAGCTACGAGCAGTACTTC
CSADQDALSYEQYF
>.|.|TRBJ1-2|TRBV29-1
TGCAGCGTTGAAGGACAGTTTTATGGCTACACCTTC
CSVEGQFYGYTF
>.|.|TRBJ2-6|TRBV7-3
TGTGCCAGCAGCCTGACCCGGACCGGGGCCAACGTCCTGACTTTC
CASSLTRTGANVLTF